A selection of T cell receptor beta chains follows, all from one sample in a study of blood T cell repertoires in COVID-19. Libraries were prepared by immunoSEQ multiplex PCR; TCRdb keeps only in-frame clonotypes and omits some of them. The sample consists of about 400,000 clones, approximately 86% of them appearing once. Sequenced sample: peripheral blood. The receptors were gathered from a human donor in a cohort sampled during active COVID-19. Each CDR3 is given with its conserved first and last residue. A D gene is named only where the DNA matches it firmly. A clone size is listed for some rows: how often the clone was seen (once, few, many), or a class if it is expanded.

CDR3 DNA: TGTGCCAGCAGCTTAGATCGGGGGTGGGAGTTCTTC
CDR3 protein: CASSLDRGWEFF
D gene: NA
clone size: NA
V gene: TRBV7-9
J gene: TRBJ2-1

CDR3 DNA: TGTGCCATCAGTCGGGTTGCAGATACGCAGTATTTT
CDR3 protein: CAISRVADTQYF
D gene: NA
clone size: NA
V gene: TRBV10-3
J gene: TRBJ2-3

CDR3 DNA: TGTGCCAGCAGCCACCTAGCGGGGGGGGAGGAGACCCAGTACTTC
CDR3 protein: CASSHLAGGEETQYF
D gene: TRBD2
clone size: NA
V gene: TRBV11-2
J gene: TRBJ2-5

CDR3 DNA: TGTGCCAGCGGAGTCGACAGATTTAACTATGGCTACACCTTC
CDR3 protein: CASGVDRFNYGYTF
D gene: NA
clone size: NA
V gene: TRBV2
J gene: TRBJ1-2

CDR3 DNA: TGTGCCAGCAGCCCTTATGGGGGCTACACTGAAGCTTTCTTT
CDR3 protein: CASSPYGGYTEAFF
D gene: NA
clone size: NA
V gene: TRBV5-6
J gene: TRBJ1-1

CDR3 DNA: TGTGCCAGCAGCCTGACACAGGGGGCTACTGAAGCTTTCTTT
CDR3 protein: CASSLTQGATEAFF
D gene: TRBD1
clone size: NA
V gene: TRBV2
J gene: TRBJ1-1

CDR3 DNA: TGCGCCAGCAGCTTGGTCGGGGAAGATGAGCAGTTCTTC
CDR3 protein: CASSLVGEDEQFF
D gene: NA
clone size: NA
V gene: TRBV5-1
J gene: TRBJ2-1

CDR3 DNA: TGTGCCACCAGTGATGAGGGTCAGCCCCAGCATTTT
CDR3 protein: CATSDEGQPQHF
D gene: NA
clone size: NA
V gene: TRBV24-1
J gene: TRBJ1-5

CDR3 DNA: TGCGCCAGCAGCTTGGTACAGGGTCTGAACACTGAAGCTTTCTTT
CDR3 protein: CASSLVQGLNTEAFF
D gene: NA
clone size: NA
V gene: TRBV5-1
J gene: TRBJ1-1

CDR3 DNA: TGTGCCTGGAGTGGGGAGGGGACCACTAAAGCTTTCTTT
CDR3 protein: CAWSGEGTTKAFF
D gene: NA
clone size: NA
V gene: TRBV30
J gene: TRBJ1-1

CDR3 DNA: TGTGCCAGCAGTTATCCAGGAAACTATGGCTACACCTTC
CDR3 protein: CASSYPGNYGYTF
D gene: NA
clone size: NA
V gene: TRBV6-2/TRBV6-3
J gene: TRBJ1-2

CDR3 DNA: TGTGCCAGCCGAGAGTCCCTGACTGTACCAGATACGCAGTATTTT
CDR3 protein: CASRESLTVPDTQYF
D gene: NA
clone size: NA
V gene: TRBV28
J gene: TRBJ2-3

CDR3 DNA: TGTGCCAGCAGCATAGCGGGAGCCTACAATGAGCAGTTCTTC
CDR3 protein: CASSIAGAYNEQFF
D gene: TRBD2
clone size: NA
V gene: TRBV6-5
J gene: TRBJ2-1

CDR3 DNA: TGCGCCAGCAGCACTTATGAAAAACTGTTTTTT
CDR3 protein: CASSTYEKLFF
D gene: NA
clone size: NA
V gene: TRBV4-1
J gene: TRBJ1-4

CDR3 DNA: TGTGCCAGCAGCAAAGTCAGTCTTCACTCCTACGAGCAGTACTTC
CDR3 protein: CASSKVSLHSYEQYF
D gene: NA
clone size: NA
V gene: TRBV21-1
J gene: TRBJ2-7

CDR3 DNA: TGTGCCAGCAGCATAGACGGGTTCTACGAGCAGTACTTC
CDR3 protein: CASSIDGFYEQYF
D gene: NA
clone size: few
V gene: TRBV7-2
J gene: TRBJ2-7

CDR3 DNA: TGTGCCAGCAGCCCAACCTCTAGCGGCGCGAACACCGGGGAGCTGTTTTTT
CDR3 protein: CASSPTSSGANTGELFF
D gene: TRBD2
clone size: NA
V gene: TRBV9
J gene: TRBJ2-2

CDR3 DNA: TGTGCCAGCACCCGGGACTCCGACCCCGGTGAGCAGTACTTC
CDR3 protein: CASTRDSDPGEQYF
D gene: NA
clone size: once
V gene: TRBV2
J gene: TRBJ2-7

CDR3 DNA: TGTGCCATCAGTCCTGGTAGCGGGAGGGCGAATGAGCAGTTCTTC
CDR3 protein: CAISPGSGRANEQFF
D gene: TRBD2
clone size: once
V gene: TRBV10-3
J gene: TRBJ2-1

CDR3 DNA: TGTGCCAGCAGCATACAGGGTGAAAAGCCCCAGCATTTT
CDR3 protein: CASSIQGEKPQHF
D gene: NA
clone size: NA
V gene: TRBV28
J gene: TRBJ1-5